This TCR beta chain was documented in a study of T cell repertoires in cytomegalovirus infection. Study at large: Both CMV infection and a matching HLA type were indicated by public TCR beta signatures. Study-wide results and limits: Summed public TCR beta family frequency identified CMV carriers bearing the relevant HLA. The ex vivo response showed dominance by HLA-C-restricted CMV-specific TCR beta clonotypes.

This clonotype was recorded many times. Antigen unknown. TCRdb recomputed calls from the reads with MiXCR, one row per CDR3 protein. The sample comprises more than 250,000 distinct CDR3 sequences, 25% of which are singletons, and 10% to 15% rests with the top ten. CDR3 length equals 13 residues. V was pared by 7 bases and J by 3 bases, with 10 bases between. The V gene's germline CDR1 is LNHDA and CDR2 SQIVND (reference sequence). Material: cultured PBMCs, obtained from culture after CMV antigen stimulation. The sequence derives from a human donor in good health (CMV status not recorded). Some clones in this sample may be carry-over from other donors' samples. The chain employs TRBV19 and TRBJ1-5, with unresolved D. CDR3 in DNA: TGTGCCAGTAAGGCAGAAAACAATCAGCCCCAGCATTTT. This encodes CASKAENNQPQHF.